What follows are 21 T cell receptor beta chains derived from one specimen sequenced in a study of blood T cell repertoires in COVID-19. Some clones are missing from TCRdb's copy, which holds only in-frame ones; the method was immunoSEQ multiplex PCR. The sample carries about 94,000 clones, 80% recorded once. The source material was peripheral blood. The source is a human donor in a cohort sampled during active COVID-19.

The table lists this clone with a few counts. CDR3 amino acids: CASKMDNYEQYF. DNA for the CDR3: TGTGCCAGCAAGATGGACAACTACGAGCAGTACTTC. This rearrangement joins TRBV2 to TRBJ2-7; possibly TRBD1 for D (5 bases). CDR3 length: 12 residues. Between the trimmed V and J ends, which lost 7 bases and 3 bases, there was a span of 10 bases. CDR1 SNHLY and CDR2 FYNNEI come from the germline V gene.

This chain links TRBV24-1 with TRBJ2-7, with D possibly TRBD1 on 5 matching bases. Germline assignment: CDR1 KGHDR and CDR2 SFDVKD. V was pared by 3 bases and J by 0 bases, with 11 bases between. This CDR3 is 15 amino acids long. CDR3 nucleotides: TGTGCCACCAGTGATCCGGAAGACAGCTCCTACGAGCAGTACTTC. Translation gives CATSDPEDSSYEQYF.

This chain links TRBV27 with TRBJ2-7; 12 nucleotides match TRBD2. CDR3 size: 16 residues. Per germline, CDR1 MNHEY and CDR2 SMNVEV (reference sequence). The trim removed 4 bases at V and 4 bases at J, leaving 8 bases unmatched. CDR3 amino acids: CASSSTLLAGGYEQYF. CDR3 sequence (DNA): TGTGCCAGCAGTTCCACACTACTAGCGGGAGGATACGAGCAGTACTTC.

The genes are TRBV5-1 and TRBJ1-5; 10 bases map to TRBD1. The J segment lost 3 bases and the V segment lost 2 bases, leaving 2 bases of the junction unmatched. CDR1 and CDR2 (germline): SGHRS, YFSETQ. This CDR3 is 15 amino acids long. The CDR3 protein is CASSFGTGANQPQHF. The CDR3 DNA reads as TGCGCCAGCAGCTTTGGGACAGGGGCCAATCAGCCCCAGCATTTT.

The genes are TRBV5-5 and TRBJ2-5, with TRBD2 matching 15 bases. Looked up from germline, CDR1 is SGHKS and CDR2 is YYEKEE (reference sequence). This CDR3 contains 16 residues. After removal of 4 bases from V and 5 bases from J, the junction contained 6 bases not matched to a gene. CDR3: CASSLGLAGGSETQYF. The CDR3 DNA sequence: TGTGCCAGCAGCCTCGGACTAGCGGGAGGGTCGGAGACCCAGTACTTC.

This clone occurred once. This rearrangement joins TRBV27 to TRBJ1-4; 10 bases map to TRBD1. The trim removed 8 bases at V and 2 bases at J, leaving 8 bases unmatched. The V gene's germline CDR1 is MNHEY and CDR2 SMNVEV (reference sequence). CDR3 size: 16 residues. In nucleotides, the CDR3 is TGTGCCAGCCCCGGGGGACAGGGGAGGACTAATGAAAAACTGTTTTTT. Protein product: CASPGGQGRTNEKLFF.

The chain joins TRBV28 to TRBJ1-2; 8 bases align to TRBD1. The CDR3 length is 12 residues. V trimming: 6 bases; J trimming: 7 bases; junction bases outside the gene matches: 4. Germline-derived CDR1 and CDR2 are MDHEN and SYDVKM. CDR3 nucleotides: TGTGCCAGCAGCCTAACAGGGGGTGGCTACACCTTC. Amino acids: CASSLTGGGYTF.

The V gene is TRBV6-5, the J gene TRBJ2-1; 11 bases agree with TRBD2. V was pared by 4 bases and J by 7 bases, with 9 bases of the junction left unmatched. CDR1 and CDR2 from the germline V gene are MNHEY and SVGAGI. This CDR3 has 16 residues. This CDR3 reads CASSSHLAGGPNEQFF. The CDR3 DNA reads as TGTGCCAGCAGTTCTCACTTAGCGGGAGGGCCAAATGAGCAGTTCTTC.

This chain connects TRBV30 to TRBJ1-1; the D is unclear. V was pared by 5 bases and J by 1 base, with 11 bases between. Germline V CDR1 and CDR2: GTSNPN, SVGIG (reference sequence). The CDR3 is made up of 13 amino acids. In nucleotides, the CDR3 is TGTGCCTGGCGCGACTACTCGAACACTGAAGCTTTCTTT. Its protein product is CAWRDYSNTEAFF. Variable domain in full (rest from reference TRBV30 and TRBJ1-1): SQTIHQWPATLVQPVGSPLSLECTVEGTSNPNLYWYRQAAGRGLQLLFYSVGIGQISSEVPQNLSASRPQDRQFILSSKKLLLSDSGFYLCAWRDYSNTEAFFGQGTRLTVV.

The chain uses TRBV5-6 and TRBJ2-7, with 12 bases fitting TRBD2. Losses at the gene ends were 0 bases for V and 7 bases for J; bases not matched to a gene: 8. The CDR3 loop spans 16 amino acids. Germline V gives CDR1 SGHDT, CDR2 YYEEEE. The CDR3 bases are TGTGCCAGCAGCTTGGCCCCGACTAGCGGGAGAGGGGAGCAGTACTTC. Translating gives CASSLAPTSGRGEQYF.

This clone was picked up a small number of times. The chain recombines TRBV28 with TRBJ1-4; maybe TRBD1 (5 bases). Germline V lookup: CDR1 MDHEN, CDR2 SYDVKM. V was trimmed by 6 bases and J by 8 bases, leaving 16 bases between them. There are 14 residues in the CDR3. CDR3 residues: CASSPGGGEEKLFF. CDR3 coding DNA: TGTGCCAGCAGCCCTGGGGGGGGTGAGGAAAAACTGTTTTTT.

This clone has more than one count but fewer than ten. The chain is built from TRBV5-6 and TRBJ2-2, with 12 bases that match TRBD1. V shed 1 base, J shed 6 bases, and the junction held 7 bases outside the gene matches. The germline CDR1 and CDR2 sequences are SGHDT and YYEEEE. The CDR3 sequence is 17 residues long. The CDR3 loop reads CASSLPRGQGAAGELFF. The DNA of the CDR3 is TGTGCCAGCAGCTTGCCGCGGGGACAGGGGGCAGCCGGGGAGCTGTTTTTT.

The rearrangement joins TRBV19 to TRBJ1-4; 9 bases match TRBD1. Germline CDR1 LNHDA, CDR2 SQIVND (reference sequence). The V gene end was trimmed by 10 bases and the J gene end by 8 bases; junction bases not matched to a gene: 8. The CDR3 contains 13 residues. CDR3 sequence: CATSQGATEKLFF. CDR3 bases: TGTGCCACCTCACAGGGGGCGACCGAAAAACTGTTTTTT.

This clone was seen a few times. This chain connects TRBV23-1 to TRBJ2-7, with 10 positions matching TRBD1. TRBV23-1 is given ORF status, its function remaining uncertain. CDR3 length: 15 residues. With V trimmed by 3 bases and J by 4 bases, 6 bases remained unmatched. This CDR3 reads CASSQGDRGPYEQYF. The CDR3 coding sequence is TGCGCCAGCAGTCAGGGGGACAGGGGACCGTACGAGCAGTACTTC.

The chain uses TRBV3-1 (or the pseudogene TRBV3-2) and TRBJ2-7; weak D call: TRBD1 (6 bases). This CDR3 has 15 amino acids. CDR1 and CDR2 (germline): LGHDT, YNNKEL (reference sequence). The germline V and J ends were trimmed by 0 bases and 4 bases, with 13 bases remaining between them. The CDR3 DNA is TGTGCCAGCAGCCAAGAGGGCTCCGGACAGTACGAGCAGTACTTC. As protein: CASSQEGSGQYEQYF.

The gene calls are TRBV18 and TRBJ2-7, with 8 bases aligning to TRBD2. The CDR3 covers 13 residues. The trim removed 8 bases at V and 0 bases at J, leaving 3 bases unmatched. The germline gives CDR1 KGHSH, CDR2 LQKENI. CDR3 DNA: TGTGCCAGCGCCAGCGGGAGCTCCTACGAGCAGTACTTC. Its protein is CASASGSSYEQYF. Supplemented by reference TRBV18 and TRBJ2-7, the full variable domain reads NAGVMQNPRHLVRRRGQEARLRCSPMKGHSHVYWYRQLPEEGLKFMVYLQKENIIDESGMPKERFSAEFPKEGPSILRIQQVVRGDSAAYFCASASGSSYEQYFGPGTRLTVT.

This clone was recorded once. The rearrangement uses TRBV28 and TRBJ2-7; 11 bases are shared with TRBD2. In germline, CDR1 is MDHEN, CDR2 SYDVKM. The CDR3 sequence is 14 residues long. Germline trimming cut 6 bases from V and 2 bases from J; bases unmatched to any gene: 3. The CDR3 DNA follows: TGTGCCAGCAGGCTAGCGGGAGGAACCTACGAGCAGTACTTC. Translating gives CASRLAGGTYEQYF.

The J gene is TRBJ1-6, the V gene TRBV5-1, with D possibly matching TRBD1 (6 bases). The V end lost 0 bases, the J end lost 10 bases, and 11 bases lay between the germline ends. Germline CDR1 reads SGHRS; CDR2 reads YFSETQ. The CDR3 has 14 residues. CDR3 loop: CASSLGRQDSPLHF. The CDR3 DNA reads TGCGCCAGCAGCTTGGGAAGACAGGACTCACCCCTCCACTTT.

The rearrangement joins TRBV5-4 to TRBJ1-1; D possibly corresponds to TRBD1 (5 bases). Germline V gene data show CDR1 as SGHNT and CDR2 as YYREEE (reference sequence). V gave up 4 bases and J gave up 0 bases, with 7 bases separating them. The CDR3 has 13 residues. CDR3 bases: TGTGCCAGCAGCGAAGGGGTGAACACTGAAGCTTTCTTT. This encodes CASSEGVNTEAFF.

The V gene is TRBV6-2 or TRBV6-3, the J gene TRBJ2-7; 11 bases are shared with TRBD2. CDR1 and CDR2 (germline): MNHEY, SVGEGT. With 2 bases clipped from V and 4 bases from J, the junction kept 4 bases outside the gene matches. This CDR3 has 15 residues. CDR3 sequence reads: CASSYKGLADYEQYF. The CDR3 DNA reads TGTGCCAGCAGTTACAAGGGACTAGCGGATTACGAGCAGTACTTC.

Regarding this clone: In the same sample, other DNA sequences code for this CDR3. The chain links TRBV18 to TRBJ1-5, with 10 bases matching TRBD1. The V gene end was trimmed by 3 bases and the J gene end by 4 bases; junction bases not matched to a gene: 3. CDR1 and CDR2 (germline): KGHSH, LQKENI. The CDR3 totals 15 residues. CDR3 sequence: CASSPDRGRNQPQHF. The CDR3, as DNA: TGTGCCAGCTCACCTGACAGGGGGCGGAATCAGCCCCAGCATTTT.